Described below is a single TCR beta chain sequence and its context. The antigen remains undetermined. This sample is drawn from a study of blood T cells in healthy people across ages. Points from the study as a whole: TCR beta diversity per million T cells fell roughly linearly with age.

This CDR3 spans 13 amino acids. Deletions cut 1 base from V and 6 bases from J, with 12 bases between. Germline V gives CDR1 DFQATT, CDR2 SNEGSKA (reference sequence). The second PCR ran roughly 7 to 12 cycles with a sample-barcoded 5' primer and J-beta primers. Each CDR3 protein is one row after TCRdb ran MiXCR on the 5' RACE reads. The sample gives 800,000 or so distinct CDR3 sequences, about 59% of which show up once; 25% to 30% is in the top ten. The specimen sequenced was blood. The TCR comes from a man in his thirties or forties in good health. The chain uses TRBV20-1 and TRBJ1-2, with unresolved D. In DNA form, the CDR3 reads TGCAGTGCTAGAGTACAAGGATTCGATGGCTACACCTTC. It encodes CSARVQGFDGYTF.